What follows are 7 T cell receptor beta chains derived from one specimen sequenced in a study of blood T cells in healthy people across ages. Together with a sample-barcoded 5' primer, a J-beta primer mix was included in a second PCR lasting about 6 to 12 cycles. TCRdb processed the 5' RACE reads anew with MiXCR; each CDR3 protein has one entry. The sample comprises roughly 800,000 distinct CDR3 sequences, more than 45% of which are singletons, and 20% to 25% rests with the top ten. Sequenced sample: blood. These receptors all come from a man aged 30 to 39 in good health.

This clonotype was seen once. The chain recombines TRBV3-1 with TRBJ1-5; D gene ambiguous. The germline V gene encodes CDR1 LGHDT and CDR2 YNNKEL (reference sequence). Trimming removed 3 bases from V and 2 bases from J, with 14 bases in between. The CDR3 sequence is 16 residues long. The CDR3, as DNA: TGTGCCAGCAGCCAGGGTTCGGCCTTGGGCAATCAGCCCCAGCATTTT. It is translated as CASSQGSALGNQPQHF.

This sequence joins TRBV4-1 and TRBJ2-4, with D possibly matching TRBD2 (7 bases). The DNA end is more similar to TRBJ2-7, so the J call may be wrong. Germline-derived CDR1 and CDR2 are MGHRA and YSYEKL. The CDR3 has 15 residues. Written as DNA, the CDR3 is TGCGCCAGCAGCCCTTCCATAGGGGGGGACTACGAGCAGTACTTC. As protein: CASSPSIGGDYEQYF.

This sequence joins TRBV30 and TRBJ2-4; D unclear. Judging by the DNA end, TRBJ2-5 fits better; the J call may be wrong. Germline V gene lookup returns CDR1 GTSNPN and CDR2 SVGIG (reference sequence). The length of the CDR3 is 12 residues. This CDR3 reads CAWSVTQETQYF. CDR3 coding DNA: TGTGCCTGGAGTGTGACCCAAGAGACCCAGTACTTC.

The J gene is TRBJ2-1, the V gene TRBV6-5, with 8 bases matching TRBD1. CDR3 length equals 14 residues. Germline loops: CDR1 MNHEY, CDR2 SVGAGI. The V and J ends lost 7 bases and 2 bases, in that order; junction bases with no gene match: 4. CDR3 in amino acids: CASTRTGPYNEQFF. In DNA form, the CDR3 reads TGTGCCAGCACCCGGACAGGGCCCTACAATGAGCAGTTCTTC.

This clonotype was seen a few times. The chain links TRBV7-3 to TRBJ2-7; D not resolved. Germline V gives CDR1 SGHTA, CDR2 FQGTGA. The CDR3 is 11 amino acids. CDR3: CALVLGNEQYF. CDR3 nucleotide sequence: TGTGCTCTTGTGTTGGGGAACGAGCAGTACTTC. Variable domain in full (rest from reference TRBV7-3 and TRBJ2-7): GAGVSQTPSNKVTEKGKYVELRCDPISGHTALYWYRQSLGQGPEFLIYFQGTGAADDSGLPNDRFFAVRPEGSVSTLKIQRTERGDSAVYLCALVLGNEQYFGPGTRLTVT.

V and J are TRBV7-2 and TRBJ2-2; 8 bases are shared with TRBD2. The CDR3 loop spans 15 amino acids. The V segment lost 5 bases and the J segment 4 bases; nucleotides outside the gene matches: 6. In germline, CDR1 is SGHTA, CDR2 FQGNSA. Written as DNA, the CDR3 is TGTGCCAGCAGCCGGGGGCTAGCGGGCACCGGGGAGCTGTTTTTT. This translates into CASSRGLAGTGELFF. The variable domain in full, with the rest retrieved from reference TRBV7-2 and TRBJ2-2, is GAGVSQSPSNKVTEKGKDVELRCDPISGHTALYWYRQSLGQGLEFLIYFQGNSAPDKSGLPSDRFSAERTGGSVSTLTIQRTQQEDSAVYLCASSRGLAGTGELFFGEGSRLTVL.

This clonotype was seen more than once but under ten times. The gene calls are TRBV11-2 and TRBJ1-4; the D gene is possibly TRBD1 (5 bases). There are 13 residues in the CDR3. Germline V gene data show CDR1 as SGHAT and CDR2 as FQNNGV. Trimming stripped 1 base from V and 8 bases from J, with 8 bases between. The CDR3 DNA follows: TGTGCCAGCAGCTTAGGGGGCGGAGAAAAACTGTTTTTT. It yields the protein CASSLGGGEKLFF.